Given below is one T cell receptor (beta chain) in context. Despite likely unrecorded immune exposures, the donors were nominally healthy at the time of sampling. The source of the sample is a study of cytomegalovirus exposure and HLA in healthy donors. PCR amplification relied on 60 Vbeta primers (plus 13 Jbeta primers). Sequencing used immunoSEQ multiplex PCR; TCRdb keeps in-frame clones, though not all of them. The sample holds 150,000 to 200,000 clones, roughly 85% seen once. The sample taken for sequencing was PBMCs. The clonotype comes from a young man in good health and CMV-seropositive.

The CDR3 sequence is CASSIATSYEQYF. The CDR3 nucleotides are TGTGCCAGTAGTATAGCTACTAGCTACGAGCAGTACTTC. The rearrangement joins TRBV19 to TRBJ2-7, with D possibly being TRBD2 (5 bases). CDR3 length equals 13 residues. V was clipped by 1 base and J by 3 bases, with 7 bases between them. The germline CDR1 and CDR2 sequences are LNHDA and SQIVND (reference sequence).